Each of the 21 T cell receptor beta chains below was sequenced from the same sample in a study of cytomegalovirus exposure and HLA in healthy donors. The PCR made use of 60 Vbeta and 13 Jbeta primers. Sequencing was performed with immunoSEQ multiplex PCR; in TCRdb, only in-frame clones are kept and a portion is missing. The repertoire holds some 150,000 clones, with more than 75% as singletons. The sequenced material came from PBMCs. The source is a man between 18 and 29 years old in good health and CMV-seropositive.

This clone was observed a handful of times. The CDR3 region has the DNA TGTGCCAGCAGCAAAACTGGGACAGAGAGTGGAAACACCATATATTTT. Translating it yields CASSKTGTESGNTIYF. This chain connects TRBV7-8 to TRBJ1-3; 7 bases are shared with TRBD1. The J segment lost 3 bases and the V segment lost 5 bases, leaving 10 bases of the junction unmatched. Germline CDR1 reads SGHVS; CDR2 reads FQNEAQ. This CDR3 spans 16 amino acids.

V gene TRBV2 combines with J gene TRBJ2-3; weak D call: TRBD2 (6 bases). The CDR3 loop spans 18 amino acids. Trimming took 4 bases from V and 1 from J, leaving 21 bases between them. Germline V gene sequence: CDR1 SNHLY, CDR2 FYNNEI. CDR3: CASSGNRLGGVGTDTQYF. The CDR3 DNA reads as TGTGCCAGCAGTGGGAACAGGCTGGGGGGAGTAGGCACAGATACGCAGTATTTT. The whole variable domain, filled in from reference TRBV2 and TRBJ2-3, reads EPEVTQTPSHQVTQMGQEVILRCVPISNHLYFYWYRQILGQKVEFLVSFYNNEISEKSEIFDDQFSVERPDGSNFTLKIRSTKLEDSAMYFCASSGNRLGGVGTDTQYFGPGTRLTVL.

This sequence joins TRBV4-2 and TRBJ2-1; D might be TRBD1 (5 bases). The CDR3 extends over 16 amino acids. CDR1 LGHNA and CDR2 YNFKEQ come from the germline V gene. V was clipped by 0 bases and J by 1 base, with 10 bases between them. DNA of the CDR3: TGTGCCAGCAGCCAAGATGGGCCAGGGTCCTACAATGAGCAGTTCTTC. Translating gives CASSQDGPGSYNEQFF.

The chain joins TRBV10-3 to TRBJ2-1; the match to TRBD2 covers 11 bases. Trimming removed 7 bases from V and 6 bases from J; junction bases left unmatched: 8. Germline V gives CDR1 ENHRY, CDR2 SYGVKD. There are 15 residues in the CDR3. Written as DNA, the CDR3 is TGTGCCATCACGAGAACTAGCGGGAGCATCAATGAGCAGTTCTTC. Translated, it gives CAITRTSGSINEQFF.

The chain combines TRBV11-1 with TRBJ2-3, with 14 bases that match TRBD2. Germline V gene sequence: CDR1 SGHAT, CDR2 FQDESV (reference sequence). The CDR3 covers 16 residues. Losses at the gene ends were 1 base for V and 4 bases for J; bases not matched to a gene: 1. CDR3 residues: CASSLGLAGGSDTQYF. The CDR3 bases are TGTGCCAGCAGCTTAGGACTAGCGGGGGGGTCAGATACGCAGTATTTT.

V is TRBV4-1 and J is TRBJ1-6; D is perhaps TRBD1 (5 bases). Germline V CDR1 and CDR2: MGHRA, YSYEKL. V dropped 1 base and J dropped 7 bases, with 11 bases sitting between them. This CDR3 is built from 15 residues. Here the CDR3 reads CASSQGQGVNSPLHF. In DNA, the CDR3 is TGCGCCAGCAGCCAAGGGCAGGGTGTCAATTCACCCCTCCACTTT.

The genes are TRBV6-5 and TRBJ2-5, with 10 bases lining up with TRBD2. V gave up 7 bases and J gave up 4 bases; unmatched junction bases: 9. The CDR3 length is 15 residues. Per germline, CDR1 MNHEY and CDR2 SVGAGI. The CDR3 protein is CASTPLAGAGETQYF. In DNA form, the CDR3 reads TGTGCCAGCACCCCCCTAGCGGGAGCAGGAGAGACCCAGTACTTC.

The gene calls are TRBV7-8 and TRBJ2-3, with D possibly being TRBD2 (5 bases). Germline V gene sequence: CDR1 SGHVS, CDR2 FQNEAQ. Trimming took off 5 bases at V and 1 base at J, with 16 bases between the two ends. The CDR3 is made up of 16 amino acids. CDR3 sequence reads: CASSPWTRLGTDTQYF. CDR3 nucleotides: TGTGCCAGCAGCCCATGGACTCGTCTTGGCACAGATACGCAGTATTTT.

The chain carries TRBV9 and TRBJ2-5, with 15 nucleotides matching TRBD2. V trimming: 0 bases; J trimming: 2 bases; junction bases outside the gene matches: 2. The CDR3 runs to 17 residues. CDR1 is SGDLS and CDR2 is YYNGEE in the germline V gene. The CDR3 DNA is TGTGCCAGCAGCGTAGGGGGACTAGCGGGAGGTCAAGAGACCCAGTACTTC. Translation gives CASSVGGLAGGQETQYF.

The chain employs TRBV18 and TRBJ2-2, with 14 bases that match TRBD2. CDR1 is KGHSH, CDR2 LQKENI, per germline. This CDR3 has 18 residues. V trimming: 1 base; J trimming: 6 bases; junction bases outside the gene matches: 7. As DNA, the CDR3 is TGTGCCAGCTCACCACGACTAGCGGGAGGGAGTGGACCCGGGGAGCTGTTTTTT. Translation: CASSPRLAGGSGPGELFF.

The V call is TRBV10-3, the J call TRBJ2-7, with D maybe TRBD1 (6 bases). V was clipped by 6 bases and J by 10 bases, with 16 bases between them. CDR1 is ENHRY and CDR2 is SYGVKD in the germline V gene. The CDR3 totals 12 residues. CDR3 in amino acids: CAISPDRVRQYF. The DNA for the CDR3 is TGTGCCATCAGCCCGGACAGAGTCAGACAGTACTTC.

The chain links TRBV4-1 to TRBJ2-7, with 7 bases lining up with TRBD2. This CDR3 has 15 amino acids. Trimming took 1 base from V and 4 from J; bases not matched to a gene: 7. Per the germline V gene, CDR1 is MGHRA and CDR2 is YSYEKL. CDR3 in DNA: TGCGCCAGCAGCCAAGGAGGCGGGAGTAGATACGAGCAGTACTTC. Protein: CASSQGGGSRYEQYF.

J is TRBJ2-1 and V is TRBV4-1; 9 bases line up with TRBD2. The V gene end was trimmed by 0 bases and the J gene end by 7 bases; junction bases not matched to a gene: 4. The CDR3 totals 15 residues. In germline, CDR1 is MGHRA, CDR2 YSYEKL. The CDR3 loop is CASSQDLTSGNEQFF. Written as DNA, the CDR3 is TGCGCCAGCAGCCAAGATTTAACTAGCGGGAATGAGCAGTTCTTC.

This chain connects TRBV27 to TRBJ2-1, with 7 nucleotides matching TRBD2. Trimming removed 3 bases from V and 4 bases from J; junction bases left unmatched: 6. From germline, CDR1 is MNHEY and CDR2 SMNVEV (reference sequence). This CDR3 is built from 15 residues. CDR3 sequence (DNA): TGTGCCAGCAGTTTCCGGCTAGCGGTATACAATGAGCAGTTCTTC. Protein product: CASSFRLAVYNEQFF.

The table lists this clone with a few counts. This rearrangement joins TRBV18 to TRBJ2-3; 10 positions match TRBD2. This CDR3 has 16 residues. Trimming took 1 base from V and 2 from J; bases not matched to a gene: 3. Germline loops: CDR1 KGHSH, CDR2 LQKENI. This CDR3 reads CASSPLLAGPTDTQYF. CDR3 bases: TGTGCCAGCTCACCACTACTAGCGGGACCCACAGATACGCAGTATTTT.

The rearrangement uses TRBV9 and TRBJ1-1; 8 positions agree with TRBD1. Germline CDR1 SGDLS, CDR2 YYNGEE. With V trimmed by 4 bases and J by 2 bases, 4 bases remained unmatched. This CDR3 spans 14 amino acids. The CDR3 sequence: CASSSDRENTEAFF. In DNA form, the CDR3 reads TGTGCCAGCAGCTCGGACAGGGAAAACACTGAAGCTTTCTTT.

V is TRBV6-5 and J is TRBJ2-3; no reliable D call. The CDR3 sequence is 15 residues long. V was pared by 0 bases and J by 2 bases, with 9 bases between. Germline V lookup: CDR1 MNHEY, CDR2 SVGAGI. The CDR3 bases are TGTGCCAGCAGTTACTCGAACGCTAACACAGATACGCAGTATTTT. This encodes CASSYSNANTDTQYF.

V usage is TRBV10-2 and J usage is TRBJ2-7, with 15 bases fitting TRBD2. Looked up from germline, CDR1 is WSHSY and CDR2 is SAAADI. Trimming at V came to 6 bases and at J to 1 base, leaving 7 bases not matched to a gene. CDR3 length equals 17 residues. The CDR3 DNA is TGCGCCAGCAGGCGGACTAGCGGGAGGGCTCTTTCCTACGAGCAGTACTTC. Its protein is CASRRTSGRALSYEQYF.

The DNA of the CDR3 is TGCAGCGTCCCGGGACAGGGCTACGAGCAGTACTTC. Amino acid sequence: CSVPGQGYEQYF. The chain combines TRBV29-1 with TRBJ2-7; 9 bases map to TRBD1. Germline V gene sequence: CDR1 SQVTM, CDR2 ANQGSEA. This CDR3 comprises 12 residues. Germline trimming cut 6 bases from V and 3 bases from J; bases unmatched to any gene: 3.

The chain couples TRBV6-5 to TRBJ1-1; D might be TRBD1 (5 bases). Trimming pared 4 bases from V and 7 bases from J, leaving 13 bases between. There are 13 residues in the CDR3. Germline CDR1 MNHEY, CDR2 SVGAGI. For the CDR3, the DNA is TGTGCCAGCAGTTCTCCCGGACACGGTGAAGCTTTCTTT. Encoded protein: CASSSPGHGEAFF.

The V gene is TRBV19, the J gene TRBJ1-2, with 9 bases identical to TRBD1. Unmatched junction bases numbered 4, after V lost 5 bases and J lost 9 bases. The germline CDR1 and CDR2 sequences are LNHDA and SQIVND (reference sequence). CDR3 length: 12 residues. The CDR3 nucleotides are TGTGCCAGTAGTGGGGACAGGGCCCGCTACACCTTC. It is translated as CASSGDRARYTF.